This TCR beta chain was identified in a study of monozygotic twins with inflammatory bowel disease. The template-switching step introduced UMIs that carried a 6-nucleotide sample barcode. TCRdb derives one entry per CDR3 protein from the 5' RACE reads, leaving out DNA. The sample yields approximately 330,000 distinct CDR3 sequences, of which the top ten take up around 2%. The CDR3 runs to 17 residues. The sample consisted of blood. V gene TRBV21-1 combines with J gene TRBJ2-5; TCRdb names TRBD1, which stays unverified in the absence of DNA. TRBV21-1 counts as a pseudogene. This TCR was recovered from a human donor with ulcerative colitis or Crohn's disease, or a healthy co-twin of an affected twin (not recorded which). The CDR3 spells CASSKPLRGGDQETQYF.